The entry below describes one TCR beta chain. The data were obtained in a study of T cell responses to AZD1222 COVID-19 vaccine. Profiling relied on immunoSEQ multiplex PCR, and the TCRdb table lists in-frame clones only, not all of them. The sample shows 90,000 to 120,000 clones, nearly 90% of them seen only once. Trimming shortened V by 0 bases and J by 1 base, and 10 bases separated the two germline ends. This CDR3 has 15 amino acids. CDR1 and CDR2 from the germline V gene are SGHRS and YFSETQ. This receptor was identified in an adult who received the AZD1222 COVID-19 vaccine. This sample comprised peripheral blood, obtained 28 days after the second AZD1222 dose. The chain uses TRBV5-1 and TRBJ2-5, with D perhaps TRBD1 (6 bases). The CDR3 DNA reads as TGCGCCAGCAGCTTGGCGACAGGAAGCCAAGAGACCCAGTACTTC. This translates into CASSLATGSQETQYF.